The clone carrying this T cell receptor beta chain was observed a handful of times. Germline V gene data show CDR1 as SGHTA and CDR2 as FQGNSA. The V end lost 1 base, the J end lost 11 bases, and 6 bases lay between the germline ends. The CDR3 is 12 amino acids. The data belong to a study of T-cell memory formation after mild COVID-19. TCRdb processed the 5' RACE reads anew with MiXCR; each CDR3 protein has one entry. The repertoire holds 250,000 to 350,000 distinct CDR3 sequences, with 15% to 20% as singletons. The chain combines TRBV7-2 with TRBJ1-6, with D unresolved. This TCR was recovered from a man between 18 and 35 years old who had mild COVID-19 (a few samples of this study predate the infection). Cell type and time point are not known. The sequenced material came from PBMCs or a T cell subset sorted from them (not recorded which). The CDR3 reads CASSLEAPPLHF. For the CDR3, the DNA is TGTGCCAGCAGCTTAGAAGCCCCACCCCTCCACTTT.